The 24 T cell receptor beta chains below come from one sample, sequenced in a study of blood T cell repertoires in COVID-19. Data came from immunoSEQ multiplex PCR; TCRdb stores just in-frame clones and leaves some out. The sample lists some 260,000 clones, 65% to 90% occurring once. Source material: peripheral blood. Receptors were obtained from a woman of 80 years or more with active or convalescent COVID-19.

This clone was counted a single time. V is TRBV10-3 and J is TRBJ2-1; TRBD2 agrees at 8 bases. The germline V gene encodes CDR1 ENHRY and CDR2 SYGVKD. V lost 6 bases, J lost 0 bases, and 7 bases stayed unmatched. The CDR3 spans 16 residues. CDR3 sequence reads: CAIRTSGTVSYNEQFF. The CDR3 DNA follows: TGTGCCATCAGAACTAGCGGAACAGTCTCCTACAATGAGCAGTTCTTC.

The chain couples TRBV5-1 to TRBJ1-6; a weak D match, TRBD1 (6 bases). The germline gives CDR1 SGHRS, CDR2 YFSETQ. Trimming removed 5 bases at V and 6 bases at J, with 15 bases between. The CDR3 runs to 15 residues. The CDR3 sequence is CASSVRTATNSPLHF. For the CDR3, the DNA is TGCGCCAGCAGTGTCCGGACAGCTACTAATTCACCCCTCCACTTT.

The chain employs TRBV11-2 and TRBJ2-5; tentative D call: TRBD1 (8 bases). Germline V lookup: CDR1 SGHAT, CDR2 FQNNGV. The V gene lost 5 bases and the J gene lost 5 bases, with 24 bases spanning the gap. The CDR3 is made up of 17 amino acids. CDR3 amino acids: CASSPGRGQGAWETQYF. CDR3 DNA sequence: TGTGCCAGCAGCCCAGGGCGGGGGCAGGGGGCGTGGGAGACCCAGTACTTC.

This sequence joins TRBV5-1 and TRBJ1-2, with 7 nucleotides matching TRBD1. The germline gives CDR1 SGHRS, CDR2 YFSETQ. Losses at the gene ends were 4 bases for V and 0 bases for J; bases not matched to a gene: 6. The CDR3 is 15 residues long. The DNA for the CDR3 is TGCGCCAGCAGCCCCACAGGGGATACTAACTATGGCTACACCTTC. Residues: CASSPTGDTNYGYTF.

The chain couples TRBV25-1 to TRBJ1-3; TRBD1 matches at 9 bases. The CDR3 has 18 amino acids. Looked up from germline, CDR1 is MGHDK and CDR2 is SYGVNS. Trimming took 3 bases from V and 4 from J; bases not matched to a gene: 13. CDR3 DNA: TGTGCCAGCAGTGATTCCGGGACAGGGAGGCAGGGGGGAAACACCATATATTTT. It translates to CASSDSGTGRQGGNTIYF.

The V and J genes are TRBV5-6 and TRBJ2-3; TRBD1 agrees at 9 bases. With V trimmed by 4 bases and J by 2 bases, 2 bases remained unmatched. The CDR3 totals 14 residues. Germline CDR1 reads SGHDT; CDR2 reads YYEEEE. The CDR3 reads CASSRQGDTDTQYF. DNA of the CDR3: TGTGCCAGCAGCCGACAGGGGGACACAGATACGCAGTATTTT. The full variable domain, with the rest looked up from reference TRBV5-6 and TRBJ2-3, is DAGVTQSPTHLIKTRGQQVTLRCSPKSGHDTVSWYQQALGQGPQFIFQYYEEEERQRGNFPDRFSGHQFPNYSSELNVNALLLGDSALYLCASSRQGDTDTQYFGPGTRLTVL.

The rearrangement links TRBV18 to TRBJ1-6, with 8 bases fitting TRBD1. CDR1 and CDR2 from the germline V gene are KGHSH and LQKENI. Germline trimming cut 3 bases from V and 8 bases from J; bases unmatched to any gene: 9. CDR3 length: 16 amino acids. CDR3 nucleotide sequence: TGTGCCAGCTCACCCGCCGCGGACAGGGACTATTCACCCCTCCACTTT. Translating gives CASSPAADRDYSPLHF.

J is TRBJ2-1 and V is TRBV5-1; TRBD2 aligns across 12 bases. The CDR3 runs to 18 residues. In germline, CDR1 is SGHRS, CDR2 YFSETQ. V trimming: 0 bases; J trimming: 2 bases; junction bases outside the gene matches: 6. CDR3: CASSLGLAGVGPYNEQFF. CDR3 nucleotide sequence: TGCGCCAGCAGCTTGGGACTAGCGGGAGTAGGTCCCTACAATGAGCAGTTCTTC.

The genes are TRBV20-1 and TRBJ2-3; D is uncertain. The germline CDR1 and CDR2 sequences are DFQATT and SNEGSKA (reference sequence). V was cut by 3 bases and J by 1 base, with 8 bases left in between. The CDR3 is made up of 13 amino acids. The CDR3 reads CSASYSGTDTQYF. CDR3 sequence (DNA): TGCAGTGCTAGTTATTCAGGCACAGATACGCAGTATTTT.

V usage is TRBV27 and J usage is TRBJ2-7; 8 positions agree with TRBD2. The germline V gene has CDR1 MNHEY and CDR2 SMNVEV (reference sequence). The CDR3 totals 13 residues. J gave up 4 bases and V 5 bases, and 4 bases lay outside the gene matches. The chain's CDR3 is CASSGSGRYEQYF. As DNA, the CDR3 is TGTGCCAGCAGTGGAAGCGGGAGATACGAGCAGTACTTC.

Concerning this clone: In the same sample, other DNA sequences code for this CDR3. The V and J genes are TRBV5-4 and TRBJ2-7, with 9 bases that match TRBD2. The CDR3 is 13 amino acids. Germline CDR1 SGHNT, CDR2 YYREEE (reference sequence). The ends lost 4 bases at V and 1 base at J; junction bases unmatched: 0. This chain's CDR3 is CASSLAGSYEQYF. The CDR3 region has the DNA TGTGCCAGCAGCCTAGCGGGGTCCTACGAGCAGTACTTC.

The J gene is TRBJ1-5, the V gene TRBV6-2 or TRBV6-3; tentatively, D is TRBD1 (5 bases). The germline gives CDR1 MNHEY, CDR2 SVGEGT. Trimming pared 4 bases from V and 2 bases from J, leaving 6 bases between. The CDR3 is made up of 13 amino acids. The CDR3 nucleotides are TGTGCCAGCAGTTGGGGCGGCAATCAGCCCCAGCATTTT. Translating it yields CASSWGGNQPQHF.

This chain joins TRBV5-1 and TRBJ1-4; a weak D match, TRBD1 (5 bases). Germline V CDR1 and CDR2: SGHRS, YFSETQ. V lost 6 bases and J 5 bases, leaving 11 bases between the germline ends. This CDR3 has 13 residues. CDR3 amino acids: CASKRGDNEKLFF. Written as DNA, the CDR3 is TGCGCCAGCAAAAGGGGTGACAATGAAAAACTGTTTTTT.

The rearrangement links TRBV7-9 to TRBJ2-3; D remains ambiguous. Germline V gene lookup returns CDR1 SEHNR and CDR2 FQNEAQ (reference sequence). This CDR3 region has 16 residues. Trimming stripped 1 base from V and 0 bases from J, with 11 bases between. The CDR3 sequence is CASSLGETSSTDTQYF. As DNA, the CDR3 is TGTGCCAGCAGCTTAGGAGAGACATCCAGCACAGATACGCAGTATTTT.

The chain combines TRBV28 with TRBJ1-2, with 12 positions matching TRBD1. CDR3 size: 17 residues. Losses at the gene ends were 5 bases for V and 9 bases for J; bases not matched to a gene: 16. Germline CDR1 MDHEN, CDR2 SYDVKM. Here the CDR3 reads CASSGPGTGGFRFSYTF. In DNA, the CDR3 is TGTGCCAGCAGTGGGCCCGGGACAGGGGGCTTTCGGTTCAGCTACACCTTC.

This rearrangement joins TRBV5-1 to TRBJ2-2; 11 bases match TRBD2. V shed 6 bases and J 0 bases; nucleotides not matched to a gene: 1. CDR1 is SGHRS and CDR2 is YFSETQ in the germline V gene. This CDR3 contains 15 residues. Here the CDR3 reads CASKGLAANTGELFF. CDR3 DNA sequence: TGCGCCAGCAAGGGACTAGCGGCGAACACCGGGGAGCTGTTTTTT.

The V call is TRBV19, the J call TRBJ2-5, with a tentative D call TRBD1 (5 bases). Trimming took 4 bases from V and 4 from J, leaving 19 bases between them. The germline gives CDR1 LNHDA, CDR2 SQIVND (reference sequence). The CDR3 runs to 16 residues. The DNA of the CDR3 is TGTGCCAGTAGTACCTCACAAGGGGTAGGACGAGAGACCCAGTACTTC. Translation gives CASSTSQGVGRETQYF. The full variable domain, rest sourced from reference TRBV19 and TRBJ2-5, is DGGITQSPKYLFRKEGQNVTLSCEQNLNHDAMYWYRQDPGQGLRLIYYSQIVNDFQKGDIAEGYSVSREKKESFPLTVTSAQKNPTAFYLCASSTSQGVGRETQYFGPGTRLLVL.

This clone was seen at least ten times. The chain couples TRBV19 to TRBJ1-5; D unclear. Germline loops: CDR1 LNHDA, CDR2 SQIVND (reference sequence). CDR3 length: 12 amino acids. V was clipped by 5 bases and J by 9 bases, with 11 bases between them. CDR3 coding DNA: TGTGCCAGTAGTGTTGTCCGAGGGCCCCAGCATTTT. Translation: CASSVVRGPQHF.

The chain has TRBV5-1 and TRBJ1-5, with 7 bases that match TRBD1. Germline loops: CDR1 SGHRS, CDR2 YFSETQ. The CDR3 covers 15 residues. J gave up 6 bases and V 4 bases, and 10 bases lay outside the gene matches. The chain's CDR3 is CASSTGTADGQPQHF. The CDR3 DNA is TGCGCCAGCAGCACTGGGACAGCGGACGGTCAGCCCCAGCATTTT.

This clone has just a few counts. This chain links TRBV29-1 with TRBJ1-2; 7 nucleotides agree with TRBD1. The CDR3 runs 10 residues. The V gene's germline CDR1 is SQVTM and CDR2 ANQGSEA. CDR3 protein: CRGGQSGYTF. The DNA for the CDR3 is TGCAGAGGGGGACAGTCTGGCTACACCTTC.

CDR3 in amino acids: CASSPLNNRGKLFF. The CDR3, as DNA: TGTGCCAGCAGCCCCCTTAACAATCGTGGAAAACTGTTTTTT. The V call is TRBV5-6, the J call TRBJ1-4; no reliable D call. The germline V and J ends were trimmed by 4 bases and 10 bases, with 17 bases remaining between them. The CDR3 is 14 residues long. From germline, CDR1 is SGHDT and CDR2 YYEEEE.

The genes are TRBV11-3 and TRBJ2-1; 8 positions agree with TRBD1. The V and J ends lost 3 bases and 6 bases, in that order; junction bases with no gene match: 7. Germline values: CDR1 SGHNT, CDR2 YENEEA. The CDR3 loop spans 15 amino acids. The CDR3 nucleotides are TGTGCCAGCAGCTTCCGGACAGGGAGTCTCAATGAGCAGTTCTTC. Protein: CASSFRTGSLNEQFF.

The rearrangement links TRBV7-2 to TRBJ2-7; 7 bases map to TRBD2. This CDR3 contains 16 residues. The V segment lost 5 bases and the J segment 6 bases; nucleotides outside the gene matches: 16. Germline V CDR1 and CDR2: SGHTA, FQGNSA. Written as DNA, the CDR3 is TGTGCCAGCAGCGTATCTAGCGGAGGAGCTACGCTCGAGCAGTACTTC. This gives the protein CASSVSSGGATLEQYF.

V and J are TRBV7-9 and TRBJ1-2; TRBD1 might be the D (5 bases). V dropped 5 bases and J dropped 2 bases, with 9 bases sitting between them. The length of the CDR3 is 13 residues. Germline CDR1 and CDR2: SEHNR and FQNEAQ (reference sequence). This chain's CDR3 is CASSPDSNYGYTF. For the CDR3, the DNA is TGTGCCAGCAGCCCAGACAGCAACTATGGCTACACCTTC.